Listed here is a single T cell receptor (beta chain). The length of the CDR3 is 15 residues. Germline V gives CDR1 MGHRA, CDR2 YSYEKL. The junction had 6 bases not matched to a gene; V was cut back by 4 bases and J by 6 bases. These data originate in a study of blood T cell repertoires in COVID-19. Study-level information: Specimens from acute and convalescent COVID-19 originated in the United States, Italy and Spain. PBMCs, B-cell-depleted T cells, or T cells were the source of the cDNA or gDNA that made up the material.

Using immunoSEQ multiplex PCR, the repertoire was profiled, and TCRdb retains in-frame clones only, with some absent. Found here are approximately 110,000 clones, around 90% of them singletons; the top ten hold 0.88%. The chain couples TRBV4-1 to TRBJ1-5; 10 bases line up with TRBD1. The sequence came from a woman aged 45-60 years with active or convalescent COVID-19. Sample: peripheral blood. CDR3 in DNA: TGCGCCAGCAGCCTAGGGACAGGGGCGGGTCAGCCCCAGCATTTT. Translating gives CASSLGTGAGQPQHF.